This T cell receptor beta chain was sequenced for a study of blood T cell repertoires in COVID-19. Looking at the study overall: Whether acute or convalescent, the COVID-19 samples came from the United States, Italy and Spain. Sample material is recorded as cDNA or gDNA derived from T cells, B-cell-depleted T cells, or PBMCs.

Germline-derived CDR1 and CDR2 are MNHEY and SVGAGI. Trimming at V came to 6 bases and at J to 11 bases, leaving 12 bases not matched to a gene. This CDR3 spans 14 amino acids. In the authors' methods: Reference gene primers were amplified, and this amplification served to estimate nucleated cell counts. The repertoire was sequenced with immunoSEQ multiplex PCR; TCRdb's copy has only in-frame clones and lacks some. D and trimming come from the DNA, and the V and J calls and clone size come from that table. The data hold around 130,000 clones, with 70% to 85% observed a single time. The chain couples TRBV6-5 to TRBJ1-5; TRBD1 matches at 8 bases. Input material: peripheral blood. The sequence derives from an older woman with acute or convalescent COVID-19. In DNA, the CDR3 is TGTGCCAGCAGGATGGACAGGGCGGGAATGGCCCAGCATTTT. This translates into CASRMDRAGMAQHF.